Presented here are 20 T cell receptor beta chains from one specimen sequenced in a study of cytotoxic CD8 clonotypes in ibrutinib-treated CLL. Clones were read by immunoSEQ multiplex PCR, and TCRdb kept only the in-frame ones, dropping some. Of 200,000 to 250,000 clones listed, under 75% were seen once; the top ten hold 15% to 17%. Specimen: PBMCs, collected after 24 months of ibrutinib treatment. Receptor source: a human donor with chronic lymphocytic leukemia.

J is TRBJ1-1 and V is TRBV28; maybe TRBD1 (6 bases). The length of the CDR3 is 16 residues. Germline V gene sequence: CDR1 MDHEN, CDR2 SYDVKM. The V and J ends lost 3 bases and 6 bases respectively, with 20 bases between them. The CDR3 loop is CASSFPLGRGEAEAFF. The CDR3, as DNA: TGTGCCAGCAGTTTCCCCTTAGGGAGGGGGGAGGCTGAAGCTTTCTTT.

This chain links TRBV7-3 with TRBJ2-7; no clear D. V was cut by 2 bases and J by 6 bases, with 11 bases left in between. This CDR3 has 13 residues. Germline assignment: CDR1 SGHTA and CDR2 FQGTGA. CDR3: CASSLYIPGEQYF. Written as DNA, the CDR3 is TGTGCCAGCAGCTTATATATACCCGGCGAGCAGTACTTC.

V is TRBV5-1 and J is TRBJ2-3; D is unclear. The CDR3 is 12 amino acids. V lost 1 base to trimming and J lost 5 bases, with 5 bases between them. CDR1 and CDR2 (germline): SGHRS, YFSETQ. As DNA, the CDR3 is TGCGCCAGCAGCTTGAAGGGAGATACGCAGTATTTT. Amino acids: CASSLKGDTQYF.

The rearrangement joins TRBV19 to TRBJ1-1; weak D call: TRBD1 (6 bases). The CDR3 totals 10 residues. V shed 6 bases and J shed 7 bases, with 6 bases lying between them. The germline CDR1 and CDR2 sequences are LNHDA and SQIVND (reference sequence). Here the CDR3 reads CASSRGEAFF. CDR3 DNA: TGTGCCAGTAGCAGGGGTGAAGCTTTCTTT.

The V call is TRBV6-1, the J call TRBJ2-3; either TRBD1 or TRBD2 may fit D (5 bases each). The CDR3 runs to 14 residues. Trimming shortened V by 2 bases and J by 7 bases, and 13 bases separated the two germline ends. The germline gives CDR1 MNHNS, CDR2 SASEGT. CDR3 nucleotides: TGTGCCAGCAGTGAAATGGGGACGGGGAATACGCAGTATTTT. Translated: CASSEMGTGNTQYF.

The rearrangement links TRBV4-3 to TRBJ2-1; TRBD2 aligns across 9 bases. CDR1 LGHNA and CDR2 YSLEER come from the germline V gene. The V gene end was trimmed by 4 bases and the J gene end by 1 base; junction bases not matched to a gene: 5. The CDR3 has 16 residues. CDR3 residues: CASSPLAGESYNEQFF. In nucleotides, the CDR3 is TGCGCCAGCAGCCCCTTAGCGGGAGAGTCCTACAATGAGCAGTTCTTC.

This chain connects TRBV5-1 to TRBJ2-3, with D perhaps matching TRBD2 (5 bases). V lost 5 bases and J lost 2, with 9 bases in between. Germline V gene lookup returns CDR1 SGHRS and CDR2 YFSETQ. The CDR3 loop spans 13 amino acids. CDR3 amino acids: CASRSEATDTQYF. Written as DNA, the CDR3 is TGCGCCAGCAGGTCGGAGGCCACAGATACGCAGTATTTT.

The chain couples TRBV6-5 to TRBJ2-7, with unresolved D. CDR1 and CDR2 from the germline V gene are MNHEY and SVGAGI. Between the trimmed V and J ends, which lost 0 bases and 2 bases, there was a span of 8 bases. The CDR3 is 14 amino acids. CDR3 sequence reads: CASSYSASAYEQYF. The CDR3 bases are TGTGCCAGCAGTTACTCGGCTTCTGCCTACGAGCAGTACTTC.

V gene TRBV6-5 combines with J gene TRBJ2-1; no clear D gene. There are 15 residues in the CDR3. The V gene's germline CDR1 is MNHEY and CDR2 SVGAGI. Trimming pared 2 bases from V and 0 bases from J, leaving 8 bases between. CDR3 nucleotide sequence: TGTGCCAGCAGTTACGGACCAAGCTCCTACAATGAGCAGTTCTTC. It yields the protein CASSYGPSSYNEQFF.

This chain uses TRBV28 with TRBJ2-7; D not resolved. The CDR3 loop spans 18 amino acids. Per the germline V gene, CDR1 is MDHEN and CDR2 is SYDVKM. The V and J ends lost 6 bases and 6 bases respectively, with 30 bases between them. Here the CDR3 reads CASRKSPARGRTPSEQYF. In DNA form, the CDR3 reads TGTGCCAGCAGAAAGTCCCCGGCCCGCGGTCGGACCCCCTCCGAGCAGTACTTC.

This clone has a single count. The chain links TRBV6-5 to TRBJ1-5; D gene uncertain. V was trimmed by 5 bases and J by 0 bases, leaving 8 bases between them. Germline lookup yields CDR1 MNHEY and CDR2 SVGAGI. The CDR3 is 14 amino acids. Here the CDR3 reads CASSLAASNQPQHF. The DNA for the CDR3 is TGTGCCAGCAGTCTTGCAGCTAGCAATCAGCCCCAGCATTTT.

This clone came up a few times. V and J are TRBV27 and TRBJ1-2; D possibly corresponds to TRBD1 (6 bases). V lost 5 bases and J lost 4, with 17 bases in between. Germline CDR1 reads MNHEY; CDR2 reads SMNVEV (reference sequence). The CDR3 is 15 amino acids. As DNA, the CDR3 is TGTGCCAGCAGTCAGAGAACAGGGCACTCCTATGGCTACACCTTC. Its protein is CASSQRTGHSYGYTF.

J is TRBJ1-2 and V is TRBV6-5; D is undetermined. V lost 7 bases to trimming and J lost 4 bases, with 13 bases between them. Germline CDR1 and CDR2: MNHEY and SVGAGI. This CDR3 is built from 13 residues. For the CDR3, the DNA is TGTGCCAGCACTACGACGGGATCCTATGGCTACACCTTC. Encoded protein: CASTTTGSYGYTF.

This clone was recorded a few times. J is TRBJ2-7 and V is TRBV30; perhaps TRBD1 as D (5 bases). CDR1 and CDR2 (germline): GTSNPN, SVGIG (reference sequence). The CDR3 length is 11 residues. The V and J ends lost 3 bases and 4 bases respectively, with 7 bases between them. CDR3: CAWRDSYEQYF. Written as DNA, the CDR3 is TGTGCCTGGAGAGACAGTTACGAGCAGTACTTC.

This sequence joins TRBV7-8 and TRBJ1-5; perhaps TRBD1 as D (6 bases). V gave up 5 bases and J gave up 4 bases, with 15 bases separating them. This CDR3 has 15 amino acids. Germline-derived CDR1 and CDR2 are SGHVS and FQNEAQ. The CDR3 DNA is TGTGCCAGCAGCCCACCACAGGGTGGGAATCAGCCCCAGCATTTT. It yields the protein CASSPPQGGNQPQHF.

This clone was counted only a few times. CDR3 nucleotides: TGTGCCAGCAGTGAAAGTGGCAGGGGTTTGAGAGGCTACACCTTC. Translated: CASSESGRGLRGYTF. This chain uses TRBV6-1 with TRBJ1-2, with D tentatively TRBD1 (6 bases). Germline CDR1 MNHNS, CDR2 SASEGT. The CDR3 consists of 15 residues. V was clipped by 2 bases and J by 8 bases, with 18 bases between them.

The rearrangement links TRBV15 to TRBJ2-2; D uncertain. The germline CDR1 and CDR2 sequences are LNHNV and YYDKDF (reference sequence). The CDR3 totals 14 residues. V was clipped by 1 base and J by 9 bases, with 12 bases between them. CDR3 amino acids: CATSRGGPTRELFF. Here the CDR3 DNA reads TGTGCCACCAGCAGAGGTGGACCTACCCGGGAGCTGTTTTTT.

CDR3 sequence (DNA): TGTGCCAGCTCACCCTTACTAGCGGGCGGAACGACAGATACGCAGTATTTT. This codes for CASSPLLAGGTTDTQYF. This chain uses TRBV18 with TRBJ2-3; 9 positions agree with TRBD2. Germline V gene data show CDR1 as KGHSH and CDR2 as LQKENI. There are 17 residues in the CDR3. V shed 3 bases and J 3 bases; nucleotides not matched to a gene: 10.

The chain couples TRBV7-9 to TRBJ1-5, with D uncertain. The CDR3 consists of 14 residues. Per the germline V gene, CDR1 is SEHNR and CDR2 is FQNEAQ (reference sequence). V was trimmed by 5 bases and J by 0 bases, leaving 8 bases between them. For the CDR3, the DNA is TGTGCCAGCAGCGCAATAGATAGCAATCAGCCCCAGCATTTT. Amino acid sequence: CASSAIDSNQPQHF.

The chain has TRBV6-5 and TRBJ1-1; no definite D call. Germline CDR1 and CDR2: MNHEY and SVGAGI. Deletions cut 3 bases from V and 0 bases from J, with 8 bases between. There are 14 residues in the CDR3. The CDR3: CASSYSSVNTEAFF. As DNA, the CDR3 is TGTGCCAGCAGTTATAGCAGTGTGAACACTGAAGCTTTCTTT.